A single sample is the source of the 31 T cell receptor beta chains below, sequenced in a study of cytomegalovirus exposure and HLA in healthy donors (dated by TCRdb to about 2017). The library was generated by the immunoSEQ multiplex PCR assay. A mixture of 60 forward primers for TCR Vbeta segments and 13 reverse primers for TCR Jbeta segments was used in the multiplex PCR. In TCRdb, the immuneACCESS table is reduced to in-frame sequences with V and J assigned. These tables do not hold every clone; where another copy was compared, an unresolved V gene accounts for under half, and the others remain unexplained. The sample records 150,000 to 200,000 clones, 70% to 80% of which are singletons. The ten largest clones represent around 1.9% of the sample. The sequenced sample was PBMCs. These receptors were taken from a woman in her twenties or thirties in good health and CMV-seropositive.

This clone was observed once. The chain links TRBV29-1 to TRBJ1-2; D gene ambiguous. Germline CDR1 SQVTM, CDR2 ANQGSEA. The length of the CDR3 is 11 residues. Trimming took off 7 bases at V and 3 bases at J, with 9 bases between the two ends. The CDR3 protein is CSGDLYYGYTF. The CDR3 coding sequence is TGCAGCGGAGACTTGTACTATGGCTACACCTTC.

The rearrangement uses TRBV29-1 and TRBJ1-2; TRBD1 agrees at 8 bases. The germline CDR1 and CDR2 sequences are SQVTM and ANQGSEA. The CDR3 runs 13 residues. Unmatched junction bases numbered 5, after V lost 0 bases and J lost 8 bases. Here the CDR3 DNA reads TGCAGCGTTGAAGAATCAGGGGGCGGAGGCTACACCTTC. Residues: CSVEESGGGGYTF.

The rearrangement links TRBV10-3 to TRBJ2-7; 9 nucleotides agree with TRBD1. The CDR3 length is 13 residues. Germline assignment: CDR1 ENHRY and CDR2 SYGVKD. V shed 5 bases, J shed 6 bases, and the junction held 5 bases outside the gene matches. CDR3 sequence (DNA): TGTGCCATCAGTAGGGACAGGGCGGGCGAGCAGTACTTC. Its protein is CAISRDRAGEQYF.

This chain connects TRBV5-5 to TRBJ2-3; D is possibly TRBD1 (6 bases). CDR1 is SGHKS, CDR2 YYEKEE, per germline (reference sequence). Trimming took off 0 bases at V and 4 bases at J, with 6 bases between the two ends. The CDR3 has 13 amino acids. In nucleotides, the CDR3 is TGTGCCAGCAGCTTGGAGGGGGCAGATACGCAGTATTTT. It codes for CASSLEGADTQYF.

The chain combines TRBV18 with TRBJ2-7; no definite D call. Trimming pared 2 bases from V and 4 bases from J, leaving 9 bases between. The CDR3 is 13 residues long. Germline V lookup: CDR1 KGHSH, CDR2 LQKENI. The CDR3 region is CASSPWAVYEQYF. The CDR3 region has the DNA TGTGCCAGCTCACCATGGGCTGTATACGAGCAGTACTTC.

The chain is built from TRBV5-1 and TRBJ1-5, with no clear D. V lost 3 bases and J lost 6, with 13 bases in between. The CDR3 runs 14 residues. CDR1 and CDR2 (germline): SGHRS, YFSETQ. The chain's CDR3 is CASSSEPGVQPQHF. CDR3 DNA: TGCGCCAGCAGCTCAGAACCGGGAGTTCAGCCCCAGCATTTT.

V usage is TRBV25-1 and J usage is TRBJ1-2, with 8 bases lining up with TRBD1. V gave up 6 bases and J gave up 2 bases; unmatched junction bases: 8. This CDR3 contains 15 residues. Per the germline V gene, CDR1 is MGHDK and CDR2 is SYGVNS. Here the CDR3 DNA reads TGTGCCAGCAGACCAAACAGGGGGTCCAACTATGGCTACACCTTC. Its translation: CASRPNRGSNYGYTF.

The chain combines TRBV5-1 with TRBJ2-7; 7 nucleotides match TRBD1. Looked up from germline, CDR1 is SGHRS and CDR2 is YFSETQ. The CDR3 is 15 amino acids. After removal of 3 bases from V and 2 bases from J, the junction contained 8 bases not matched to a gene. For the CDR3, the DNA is TGCGCCAGCAGCTATCGACAGGGCCCCACCTACGAGCAGTACTTC. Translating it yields CASSYRQGPTYEQYF. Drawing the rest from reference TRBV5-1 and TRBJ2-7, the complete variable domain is KAGVTQTPRYLIKTRGQQVTLSCSPISGHRSVSWYQQTPGQGLQFLFEYFSETQRNKGNFPGRFSGRQFSNSRSEMNVSTLELGDSALYLCASSYRQGPTYEQYFGPGTRLTVT.

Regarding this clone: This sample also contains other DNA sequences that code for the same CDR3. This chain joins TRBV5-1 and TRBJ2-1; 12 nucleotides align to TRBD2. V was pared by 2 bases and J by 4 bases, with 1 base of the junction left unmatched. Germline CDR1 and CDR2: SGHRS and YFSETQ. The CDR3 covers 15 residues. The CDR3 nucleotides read TGCGCCAGCAGCTTACTAGCGGGAGGATACAATGAGCAGTTCTTC. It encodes CASSLLAGGYNEQFF.

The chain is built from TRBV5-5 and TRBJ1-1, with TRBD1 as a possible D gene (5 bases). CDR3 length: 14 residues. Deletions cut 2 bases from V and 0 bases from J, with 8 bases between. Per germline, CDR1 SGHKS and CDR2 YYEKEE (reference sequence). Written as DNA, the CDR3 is TGTGCCAGCAGCTTCCGACAGATGAACACTGAAGCTTTCTTT. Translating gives CASSFRQMNTEAFF.

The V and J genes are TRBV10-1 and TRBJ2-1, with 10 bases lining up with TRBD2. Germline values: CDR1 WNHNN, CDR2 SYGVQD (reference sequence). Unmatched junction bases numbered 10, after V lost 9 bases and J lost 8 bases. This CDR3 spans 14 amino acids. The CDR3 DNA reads TGCGCCAGTCGGGCTAGCGGGAGTCGGGATGAGCAGTTCTTC. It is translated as CASRASGSRDEQFF.

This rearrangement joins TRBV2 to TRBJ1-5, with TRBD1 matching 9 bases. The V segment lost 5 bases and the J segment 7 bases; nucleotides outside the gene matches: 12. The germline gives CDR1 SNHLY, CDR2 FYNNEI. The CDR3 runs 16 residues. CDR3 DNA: TGTGCCAGCAGTACGTCCCGGGACAGGGTCCTACAGCCCCAGCATTTT. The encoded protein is CASSTSRDRVLQPQHF.

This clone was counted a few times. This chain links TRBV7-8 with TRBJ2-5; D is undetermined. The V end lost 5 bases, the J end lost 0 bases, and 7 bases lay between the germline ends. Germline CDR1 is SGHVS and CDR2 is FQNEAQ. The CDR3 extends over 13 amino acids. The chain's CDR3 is CASSLTYQETQYF. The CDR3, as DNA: TGTGCCAGCAGCCTAACCTACCAAGAGACCCAGTACTTC.

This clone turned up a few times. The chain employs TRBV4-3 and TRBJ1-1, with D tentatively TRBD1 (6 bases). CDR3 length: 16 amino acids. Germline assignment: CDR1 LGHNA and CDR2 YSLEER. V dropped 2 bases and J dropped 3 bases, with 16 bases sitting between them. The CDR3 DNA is TGCGCCAGCAGCCAAAATATACAGGGTTTAGACACTGAAGCTTTCTTT. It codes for CASSQNIQGLDTEAFF.

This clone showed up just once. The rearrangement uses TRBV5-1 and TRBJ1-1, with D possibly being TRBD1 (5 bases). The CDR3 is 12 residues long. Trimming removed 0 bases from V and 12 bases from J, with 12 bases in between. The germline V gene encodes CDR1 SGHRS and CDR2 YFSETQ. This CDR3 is CASSLAKGIPFF. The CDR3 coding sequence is TGCGCCAGCAGCTTGGCCAAGGGGATCCCTTTCTTT. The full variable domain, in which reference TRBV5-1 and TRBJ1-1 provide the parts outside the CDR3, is KAGVTQTPRYLIKTRGQQVTLSCSPISGHRSVSWYQQTPGQGLQFLFEYFSETQRNKGNFPGRFSGRQFSNSRSEMNVSTLELGDSALYLCASSLAKGIPFFGQGTRLTVV.

In DNA form, the CDR3 reads TGTGCCAGCAGTTTAAGTCCCGGGTCGGCCGGGGAGCTGTTTTTT. Translation gives CASSLSPGSAGELFF. The rearrangement joins TRBV28 to TRBJ2-2; D unresolved. V lost 2 bases, J lost 6 bases, and 13 bases lay in between. The CDR3 covers 15 residues. Germline-derived CDR1 and CDR2 are MDHEN and SYDVKM.

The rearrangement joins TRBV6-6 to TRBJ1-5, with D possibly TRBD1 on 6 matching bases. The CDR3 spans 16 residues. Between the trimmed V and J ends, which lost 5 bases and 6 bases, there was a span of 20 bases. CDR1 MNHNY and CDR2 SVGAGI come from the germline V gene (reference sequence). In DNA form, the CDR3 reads TGTGCCAGCAGTCGCGGGGAGGGGGGGCTAGGTCAGCCCCAGCATTTT. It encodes CASSRGEGGLGQPQHF.

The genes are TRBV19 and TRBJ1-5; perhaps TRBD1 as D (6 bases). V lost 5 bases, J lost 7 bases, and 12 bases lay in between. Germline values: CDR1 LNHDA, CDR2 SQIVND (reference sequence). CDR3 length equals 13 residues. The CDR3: CASSQQGAQPQHF. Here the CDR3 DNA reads TGTGCCAGTAGTCAACAGGGCGCCCAGCCCCAGCATTTT.

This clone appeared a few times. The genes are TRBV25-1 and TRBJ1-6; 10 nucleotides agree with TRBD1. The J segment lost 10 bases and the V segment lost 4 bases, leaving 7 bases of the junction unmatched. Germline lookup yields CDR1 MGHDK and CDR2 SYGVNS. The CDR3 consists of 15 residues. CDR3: CASSGDRGSGSPLHF. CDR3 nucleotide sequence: TGTGCCAGCAGTGGGGACAGGGGTTCAGGGTCACCCCTCCACTTT.

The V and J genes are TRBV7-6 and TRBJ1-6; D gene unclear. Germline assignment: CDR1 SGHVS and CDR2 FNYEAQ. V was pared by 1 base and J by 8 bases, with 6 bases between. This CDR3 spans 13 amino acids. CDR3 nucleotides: TGTGCCAGCAGCTTAGGTGGAGATTCACCCCTCCACTTT. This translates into CASSLGGDSPLHF.

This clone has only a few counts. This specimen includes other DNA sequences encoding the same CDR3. CDR3 protein: CASSTGYTEAFF. The DNA for the CDR3 is TGTGCCAGCAGTACAGGGTACACTGAAGCTTTCTTT. The chain has TRBV6-5 and TRBJ1-1; tentatively, D is TRBD1 (6 bases). CDR1 MNHEY and CDR2 SVGAGI come from the germline V gene. With 5 bases removed from V and 3 bases from J, the gap between germline ends came to 7 bases. The CDR3 is 12 residues long.

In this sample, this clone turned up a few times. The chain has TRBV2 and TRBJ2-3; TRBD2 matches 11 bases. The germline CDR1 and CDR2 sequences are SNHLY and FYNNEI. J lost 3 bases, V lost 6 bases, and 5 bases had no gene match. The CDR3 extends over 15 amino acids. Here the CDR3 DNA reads TGTGCCAGCAGCGCTACTAGCGGGGGAACAGATACGCAGTATTTT. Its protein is CASSATSGGTDTQYF.

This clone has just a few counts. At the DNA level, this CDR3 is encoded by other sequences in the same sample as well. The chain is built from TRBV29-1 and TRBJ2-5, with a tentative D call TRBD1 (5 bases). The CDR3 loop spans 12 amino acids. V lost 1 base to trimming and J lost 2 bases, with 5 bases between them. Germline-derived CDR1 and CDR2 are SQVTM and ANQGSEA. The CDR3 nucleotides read TGCAGCGTTGAAGGACAGCAAGAGACCCAGTACTTC. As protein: CSVEGQQETQYF.

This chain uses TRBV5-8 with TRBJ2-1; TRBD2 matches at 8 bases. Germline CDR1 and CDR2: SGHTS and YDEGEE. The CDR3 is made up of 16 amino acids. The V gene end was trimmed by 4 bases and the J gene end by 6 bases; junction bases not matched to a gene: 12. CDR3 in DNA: TGTGCCAGCAGCCCCAAGAGGGCCCGGGGGGGCAATGAGCAGTTCTTC. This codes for CASSPKRARGGNEQFF.

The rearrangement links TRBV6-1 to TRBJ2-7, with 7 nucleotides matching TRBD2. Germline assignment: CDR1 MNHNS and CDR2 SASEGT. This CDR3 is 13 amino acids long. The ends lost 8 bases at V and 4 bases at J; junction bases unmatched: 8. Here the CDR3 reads CASSLGGVYEQYF. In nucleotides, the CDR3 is TGTGCCAGCTCCCTGGGAGGGGTTTACGAGCAGTACTTC.

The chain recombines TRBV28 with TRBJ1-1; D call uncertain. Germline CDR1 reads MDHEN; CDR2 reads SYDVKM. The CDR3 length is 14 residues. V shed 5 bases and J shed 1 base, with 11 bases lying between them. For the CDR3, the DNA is TGTGCCAGCAGTGAGCTCCACTCGAACACTGAAGCTTTCTTT. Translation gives CASSELHSNTEAFF.

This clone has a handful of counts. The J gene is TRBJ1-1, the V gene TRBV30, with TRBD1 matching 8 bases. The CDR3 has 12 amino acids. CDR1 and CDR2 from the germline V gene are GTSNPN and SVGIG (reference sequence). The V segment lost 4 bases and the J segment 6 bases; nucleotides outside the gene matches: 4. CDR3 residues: CAWTVGQAEAFF. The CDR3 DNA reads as TGTGCCTGGACGGTGGGACAGGCTGAAGCTTTCTTT.

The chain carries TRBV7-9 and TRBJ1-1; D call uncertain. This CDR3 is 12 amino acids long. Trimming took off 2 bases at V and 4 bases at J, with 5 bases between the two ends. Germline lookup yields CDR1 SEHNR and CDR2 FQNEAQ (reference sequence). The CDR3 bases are TGTGCCAGCAGCTTAACCAGCACTGAAGCTTTCTTT. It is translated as CASSLTSTEAFF. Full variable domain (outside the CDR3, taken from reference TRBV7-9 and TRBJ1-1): DTGVSQNPRHKITKRGQNVTFRCDPISEHNRLYWYRQTLGQGPEFLTYFQNEAQLEKSRLLSDRFSAERPKGSFSTLEIQRTEQGDSAMYLCASSLTSTEAFFGQGTRLTVV.

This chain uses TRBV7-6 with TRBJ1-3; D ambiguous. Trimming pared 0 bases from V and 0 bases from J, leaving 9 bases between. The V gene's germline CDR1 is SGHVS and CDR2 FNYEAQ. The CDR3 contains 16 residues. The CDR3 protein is CASSLASGDSGNTIYF. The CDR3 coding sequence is TGTGCCAGCAGCTTAGCGAGCGGTGACTCTGGAAACACCATATATTTT.

The CDR3 coding sequence is TGCGCCAGCAGCCATGCGTTGAATGAAAAACTGTTTTTT. This sequence encodes CASSHALNEKLFF. The chain employs TRBV4-1 and TRBJ1-4; D is ambiguous. This CDR3 is 13 amino acids long. Trimming pared 3 bases from V and 5 bases from J, leaving 7 bases between. Germline V gene lookup returns CDR1 MGHRA and CDR2 YSYEKL.

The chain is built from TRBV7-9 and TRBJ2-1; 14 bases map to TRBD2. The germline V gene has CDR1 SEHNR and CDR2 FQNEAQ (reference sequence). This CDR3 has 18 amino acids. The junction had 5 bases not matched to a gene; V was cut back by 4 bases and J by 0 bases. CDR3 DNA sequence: TGTGCCAGCAGCTCCCTTGGGACTAGCGGGAGCTCCTACAATGAGCAGTTCTTC. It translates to CASSSLGTSGSSYNEQFF.